This TCR beta chain was identified in a study of CD8 T cells in Susac syndrome. When the RNA was reverse transcribed, random hexamers were used with an input of about 0.5 to 1 ug. Amplification of TCR beta CDR3 was carried out by immunoSEQ multiplex PCR, which covered 54 Vbeta and 13 Jbeta segments. TCRdb re-called the immunoSEQ multiplex PCR reads through MiXCR, storing one row per CDR3 protein. The sample lists 100,000 to 150,000 distinct CDR3 sequences, more than 80% seen once, with roughly 0.29% in the top ten. Germline values: CDR1 MGHRA, CDR2 YSYEKL. CDR3 size: 15 residues. Trimming left V 4 bases short and J 1 base short, with 11 bases between. In regard to this clonotype: Its antigen remains unidentified.

Findings of the study overall: Acknowledgment was made by the study that its TCR sequencing and HLA analysis involved a relatively small number of individuals.

Sequenced material: CD8+ T cells from PBMCs. The TCR comes from a human donor with multiple sclerosis. The chain has TRBV4-1 and TRBJ2-1; possible D gene TRBD2, 6 bases. This chain's CDR3 is CASSPDGGSYNEQFF. CDR3 sequence (DNA): TGCGCCAGCAGCCCCGATGGGGGGTCCTACAATGAGCAGTTCTTC.